This T cell receptor beta chain was recorded in a study of shared clonotypes between healthy human individuals. Germline V gene data show CDR1 as SGHDT and CDR2 as YYEEEE. This CDR3 has 15 residues. Trimming stripped 0 bases from V and 0 bases from J, with 7 bases between. Overall study results and limits: Non-shared clonotypes had lower generation probabilities than those shared by all four donors.

The protocol was immunoSEQ multiplex PCR, while the TCRdb copy is restricted to in-frame clones and leaves out a portion. Of millions of clones detected, roughly 93% appear once; the ten largest clones hold about 0.41%. Concerning this clone itself: As yet, its antigen is unknown.

The TCR was taken from a man younger than 35 in good health. Some clones in this sample may be carry-over from other donors' samples. The sample was naive CD4+ T cells from PBMCs. The sample's subset: CD45RA+ positively selected. This chain joins TRBV5-6 and TRBJ2-1; no reliable D call. The CDR3 sequence is CASSLVRRSYNEQFF. CDR3 DNA: TGTGCCAGCAGCTTGGTGCGGCGCTCCTACAATGAGCAGTTCTTC.